What follows are 15 T cell receptor beta chains derived from one specimen sequenced in a study of T cell changes during pregnancy in multiple sclerosis. Produced via immunoSEQ multiplex PCR; TCRdb's table is partial and in-frame only. The table has 30,000 to 40,000 clones, roughly nine tenths seen once. The source material was CD8+ T cells from peripheral blood mononuclear cells, sampled in the first trimester of pregnancy. All receptors come from a female donor with multiple sclerosis, enrolled in a pregnancy study.

CDR3 sequence reads: CASSGRLGGLAGGRDTGELFF. The CDR3 coding sequence is TGTGCCAGCAGTGGGAGGTTGGGGGGGCTAGCGGGAGGACGTGACACCGGGGAGCTGTTTTTT. The V and J genes are TRBV9 and TRBJ2-2; 11 bases fit TRBD2. Per the germline V gene, CDR1 is SGDLS and CDR2 is YYNGEE. V lost 5 bases to trimming and J lost 3 bases; unmatched junction nucleotides: 21. The CDR3 loop spans 21 amino acids.

In DNA form, the CDR3 reads TGCGCCAGCAGTGACGGGGGGGGGAATGAGCAGTTCTTC. Protein product: CASSDGGGNEQFF. The chain links TRBV10-1 to TRBJ2-1; TRBD2 agrees at 8 bases. The CDR3 totals 13 residues. The trim removed 3 bases at V and 7 bases at J, leaving 2 bases unmatched. The germline CDR1 and CDR2 sequences are WNHNN and SYGVQD (reference sequence).

The V and J genes are TRBV10-1 and TRBJ1-1, with D maybe TRBD1 (5 bases). V lost 1 base to trimming and J lost 1 base, with 7 bases between them. Germline CDR1 reads WNHNN; CDR2 reads SYGVQD (reference sequence). The CDR3 loop spans 14 amino acids. The CDR3 loop reads CASSEWTSNTEAFF. CDR3 nucleotides: TGCGCCAGCAGTGAGTGGACATCGAACACTGAAGCTTTCTTT.

The chain uses TRBV5-4 and TRBJ2-2; 9 bases are shared with TRBD2. The CDR3 has 16 amino acids. V lost 2 bases and J lost 7; bases outside the gene matches: 9. Germline assignment: CDR1 SGHNT and CDR2 YYREEE (reference sequence). As DNA, the CDR3 is TGTGCCAGCAGCTTCGGTAGCGGGAGATTCAACGGGGAGCTGTTTTTT. It encodes CASSFGSGRFNGELFF.

This clone appeared once. The gene calls are TRBV4-2 and TRBJ1-2; unclear D gene. Germline V gives CDR1 LGHNA, CDR2 YNFKEQ. The V end was cut by 2 bases, the J end by 5 bases, with 18 bases between. The CDR3 length is 16 residues. In nucleotides, the CDR3 is TGTGCCAGCAGCCAAAGCGGGCCAGAACCAACATATGGCTACACCTTC. Protein sequence: CASSQSGPEPTYGYTF.

V usage is TRBV6-5 and J usage is TRBJ2-3; tentative D call: TRBD1 (5 bases). The CDR3 covers 14 residues. Germline V lookup: CDR1 MNHEY, CDR2 SVGAGI. The V gene lost 5 bases and the J gene lost 4 bases, with 13 bases spanning the gap. This CDR3 is CASSPTRQPDTQYF. CDR3 nucleotide sequence: TGTGCCAGCAGTCCCACACGACAGCCAGATACGCAGTATTTT.

This rearrangement joins TRBV11-2 to TRBJ2-7; D gene ambiguous. V was cut by 2 bases and J by 0 bases, with 8 bases left in between. Germline CDR1 is SGHAT and CDR2 is FQNNGV. This CDR3 is built from 14 residues. As DNA, the CDR3 is TGTGCCAGCAGCTTACCAGAAAGCTCCTACGAGCAGTACTTC. Its translation is CASSLPESSYEQYF. The full variable domain, its missing parts supplied by reference TRBV11-2 and TRBJ2-7, is EAGVAQSPRYKIIEKRQSVAFWCNPISGHATLYWYQQILGQGPKLLIQFQNNGVVDDSQLPKDRFSAERLKGVDSTLKIQPAKLEDSAVYLCASSLPESSYEQYFGPGTRLTVT.

The chain has TRBV4-2 and TRBJ2-7, with a weak D call TRBD2 (5 bases). Germline values: CDR1 LGHNA, CDR2 YNFKEQ. Trimming took off 3 bases at V and 3 bases at J, with 15 bases between the two ends. The length of the CDR3 is 15 residues. This CDR3 is CASSQYTRAYYEQYF. CDR3 coding DNA: TGTGCCAGCAGCCAGTACACTAGGGCTTACTACGAGCAGTACTTC.

The gene calls are TRBV6-6 and TRBJ2-3, with 8 bases lining up with TRBD1. The CDR3 totals 15 residues. After removal of 4 bases from V and 5 bases from J, the junction contained 8 bases not matched to a gene. The germline V gene has CDR1 MNHNY and CDR2 SVGAGI (reference sequence). CDR3 DNA sequence: TGTGCCAGCAGTTCCCCGGACAGGGATGGAGATACGCAGTATTTT. Translation: CASSSPDRDGDTQYF.

In regard to this clone: An end of the junction does not agree with germline; a read error may underlie this. The CDR3 sequence: CASSPYHHRVNYGYIF. The CDR3 nucleotides are TGTGCCAGCAGTCCATACCATCACAGGGTTAACTATGGCTACATCTTC. The V and J genes are TRBV27 and TRBJ1-2; tentatively, D is TRBD1 (6 bases). Germline CDR1 MNHEY, CDR2 SMNVEV (reference sequence). The CDR3 is made up of 16 amino acids.

The rearrangement links TRBV6-1 to TRBJ1-5; TRBD1 might be the D (6 bases). The V gene's germline CDR1 is MNHNS and CDR2 SASEGT. CDR3 size: 15 residues. The germline V and J ends were trimmed by 7 bases and 7 bases, with 20 bases remaining between them. CDR3 loop: CASTRTALAGQPQHF. CDR3 nucleotide sequence: TGTGCCAGCACCAGGACAGCCCTGGCTGGGCAGCCCCAGCATTTT.

The rearrangement links TRBV7-9 to TRBJ2-7, with 7 nucleotides matching TRBD2. From germline, CDR1 is SEHNR and CDR2 FQNEAQ (reference sequence). V was clipped by 1 base and J by 2 bases; unmatched bases: 2. The CDR3 is made up of 14 amino acids. The CDR3 DNA follows: TGTGCCAGCAGCTTAGATGCGGGAGCCTACGAGCAGTACTTC. Its translation is CASSLDAGAYEQYF.

The chain's CDR3 is CASNREQITEAFF. CDR3 sequence (DNA): TGTGCCAGCAATAGAGAACAGATCACTGAAGCTTTCTTT. The V gene is TRBV5-4, the J gene TRBJ1-1; D is uncertain. Trimming removed 6 bases at V and 4 bases at J, with 13 bases between. The CDR3 sequence is 13 residues long. CDR1 and CDR2 from the germline V gene are SGHNT and YYREEE (reference sequence).

The rearrangement uses TRBV15 and TRBJ1-1; D gene uncertain. This CDR3 comprises 14 residues. V lost 0 bases and J lost 4, with 9 bases in between. The germline V gene encodes CDR1 LNHNV and CDR2 YYDKDF (reference sequence). CDR3 DNA: TGTGCCACCAGCAGAGAGGTTCCCAGCACTGAAGCTTTCTTT. It specifies CATSREVPSTEAFF.

The chain combines TRBV28 with TRBJ2-7; TRBD2 matches 8 bases. Germline CDR1 is MDHEN and CDR2 is SYDVKM. CDR3 length equals 16 residues. With 6 bases clipped from V and 0 bases from J, the junction kept 10 bases outside the gene matches. The CDR3 spells CASRPKRESSSYEQYF. For the CDR3, the DNA is TGTGCCAGCAGGCCCAAGCGGGAGTCTAGCTCCTACGAGCAGTACTTC.